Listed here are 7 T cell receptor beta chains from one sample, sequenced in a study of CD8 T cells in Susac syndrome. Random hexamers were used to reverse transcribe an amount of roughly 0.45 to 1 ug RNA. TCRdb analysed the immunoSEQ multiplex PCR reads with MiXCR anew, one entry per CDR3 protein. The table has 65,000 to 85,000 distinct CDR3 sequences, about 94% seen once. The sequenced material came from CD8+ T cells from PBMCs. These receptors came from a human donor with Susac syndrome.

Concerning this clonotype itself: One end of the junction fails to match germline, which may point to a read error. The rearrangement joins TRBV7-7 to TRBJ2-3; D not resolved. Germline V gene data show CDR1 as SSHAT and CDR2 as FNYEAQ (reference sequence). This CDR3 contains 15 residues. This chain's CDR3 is CASSLSLASTDTQYF. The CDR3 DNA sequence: TGTGCTAGCAGCTTATCGTTAGCCAGCACAGATACGCAGTATTTT.

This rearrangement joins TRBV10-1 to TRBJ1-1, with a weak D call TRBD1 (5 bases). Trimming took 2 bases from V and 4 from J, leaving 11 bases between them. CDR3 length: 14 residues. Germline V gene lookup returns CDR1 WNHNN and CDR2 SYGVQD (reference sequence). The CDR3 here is CASSEQGSGTEAFF. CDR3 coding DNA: TGCGCCAGCAGTGAGCAGGGCTCGGGCACTGAAGCTTTCTTT.

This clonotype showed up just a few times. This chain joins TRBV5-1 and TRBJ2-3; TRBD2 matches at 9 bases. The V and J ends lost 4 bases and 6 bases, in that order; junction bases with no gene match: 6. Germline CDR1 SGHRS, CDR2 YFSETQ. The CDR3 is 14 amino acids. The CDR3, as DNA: TGCGCCAGCAGCGTCACCGGGACTAGCGATACGCAGTATTTT. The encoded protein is CASSVTGTSDTQYF.

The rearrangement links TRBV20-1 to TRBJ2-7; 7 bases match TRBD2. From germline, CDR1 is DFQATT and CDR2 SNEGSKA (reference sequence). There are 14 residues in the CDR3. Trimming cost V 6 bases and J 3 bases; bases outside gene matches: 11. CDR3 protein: CSASRAGRDYEQYF. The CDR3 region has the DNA TGCAGTGCCAGTAGAGCGGGAAGGGACTACGAGCAGTACTTC.

The CDR3: CSARGGWGGTEAFF. The CDR3 region has the DNA TGCAGTGCTAGAGGCGGTTGGGGGGGTACTGAAGCTTTCTTT. The V and J genes are TRBV20-1 and TRBJ1-1, with D possibly TRBD1 on 5 matching bases. The germline CDR1 and CDR2 sequences are DFQATT and SNEGSKA (reference sequence). V was trimmed by 1 base and J by 5 bases, leaving 14 bases between them. This CDR3 spans 14 amino acids.

The CDR3 loop is CASSLRTGPKRSTGELFF. The DNA for the CDR3 is TGTGCCAGCAGTTTACGGACAGGGCCCAAGAGGAGCACCGGGGAGCTGTTTTTT. The chain joins TRBV27 to TRBJ2-2; 8 bases match TRBD1. The CDR3 totals 18 residues. Germline assignment: CDR1 MNHEY and CDR2 SMNVEV (reference sequence). J was trimmed by 4 bases and V by 2 bases; bases with no gene match: 12.

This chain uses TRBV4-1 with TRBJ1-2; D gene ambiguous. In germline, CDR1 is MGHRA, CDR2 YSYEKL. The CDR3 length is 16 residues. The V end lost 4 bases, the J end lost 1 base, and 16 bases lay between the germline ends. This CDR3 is CASSPITRQFNYGYTF. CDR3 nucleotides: TGCGCCAGCAGCCCTATTACCAGGCAATTTAACTATGGCTACACCTTC.